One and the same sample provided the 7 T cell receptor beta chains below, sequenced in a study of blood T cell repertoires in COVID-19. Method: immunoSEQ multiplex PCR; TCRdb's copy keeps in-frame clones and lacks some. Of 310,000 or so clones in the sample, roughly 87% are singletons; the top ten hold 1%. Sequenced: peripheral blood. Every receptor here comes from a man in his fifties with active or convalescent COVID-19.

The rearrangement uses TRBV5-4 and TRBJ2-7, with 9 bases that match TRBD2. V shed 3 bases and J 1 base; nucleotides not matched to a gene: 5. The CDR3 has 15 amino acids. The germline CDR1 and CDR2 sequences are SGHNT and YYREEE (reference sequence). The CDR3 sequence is CASSSQRGDSYEQYF. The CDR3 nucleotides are TGTGCCAGCAGCTCTCAGCGGGGGGATTCCTACGAGCAGTACTTC.

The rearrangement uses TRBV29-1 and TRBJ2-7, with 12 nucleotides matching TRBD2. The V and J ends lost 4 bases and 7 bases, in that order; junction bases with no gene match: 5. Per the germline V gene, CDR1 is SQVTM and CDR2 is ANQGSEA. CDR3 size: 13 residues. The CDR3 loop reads CSVAVGLAGEQYF. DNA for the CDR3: TGCAGCGTTGCAGTAGGACTAGCGGGGGAGCAGTACTTC.

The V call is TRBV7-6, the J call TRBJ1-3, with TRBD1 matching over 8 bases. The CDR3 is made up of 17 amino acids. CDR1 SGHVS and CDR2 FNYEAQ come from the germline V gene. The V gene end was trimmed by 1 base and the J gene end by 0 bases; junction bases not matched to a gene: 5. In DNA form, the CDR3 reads TGTGCCAGCAGCTTAGGGGACAGGACCTACTCTGGAAACACCATATATTTT. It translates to CASSLGDRTYSGNTIYF.

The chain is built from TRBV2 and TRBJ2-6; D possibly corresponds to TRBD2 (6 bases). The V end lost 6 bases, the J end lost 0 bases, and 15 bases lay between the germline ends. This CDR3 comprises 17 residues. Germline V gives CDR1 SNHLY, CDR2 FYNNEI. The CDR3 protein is CASSPRLVYSGANVLTF. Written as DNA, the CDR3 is TGTGCCAGCAGCCCTCGACTAGTCTACTCTGGGGCCAACGTCCTGACTTTC.

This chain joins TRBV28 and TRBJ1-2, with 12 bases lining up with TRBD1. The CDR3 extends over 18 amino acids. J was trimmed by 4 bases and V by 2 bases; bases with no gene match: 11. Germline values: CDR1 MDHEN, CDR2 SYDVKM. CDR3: CASSLNRDRGPLLYGYTF. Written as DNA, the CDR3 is TGTGCCAGCAGTTTAAACCGGGACAGGGGGCCCTTACTCTATGGCTACACCTTC.

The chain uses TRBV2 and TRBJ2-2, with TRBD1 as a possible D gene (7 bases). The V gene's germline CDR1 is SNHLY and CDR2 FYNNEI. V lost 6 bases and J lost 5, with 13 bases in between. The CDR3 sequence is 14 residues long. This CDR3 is CASSLTGRTGELFF. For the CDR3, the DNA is TGTGCCAGCAGCCTGACAGGGAGGACCGGGGAGCTGTTTTTT.

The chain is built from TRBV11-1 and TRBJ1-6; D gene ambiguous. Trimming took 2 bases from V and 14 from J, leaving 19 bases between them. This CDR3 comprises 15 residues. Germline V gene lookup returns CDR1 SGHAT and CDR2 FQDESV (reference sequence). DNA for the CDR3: TGTGCCAGCAGCTTAAGACCCGAAGCGGATTCGGCCCTCCACTTT. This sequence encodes CASSLRPEADSALHF. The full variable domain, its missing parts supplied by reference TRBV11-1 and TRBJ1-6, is EAEVAQSPRYKITEKSQAVAFWCDPISGHATLYWYRQILGQGPELLVQFQDESVVDDSQLPKDRFSAERLKGVDSTLKIQPAELGDSAMYLCASSLRPEADSALHFGNGTRLTVT.